A single sample is the source of the 14 T cell receptor beta chains below, sequenced in a study of T cell responses to AZD1222 COVID-19 vaccine. Measured with immunoSEQ multiplex PCR; TCRdb has only the in-frame clones, and not every one. The data contain 150,000 to 200,000 clones, approximately 94% of them singletons. Sequenced here: peripheral blood, sampled 28 days after the second AZD1222 dose. These receptors all stem from an adult who received the AZD1222 COVID-19 vaccine.

The rearrangement links TRBV7-8 to TRBJ1-2; 7 bases fit TRBD1. The CDR3 covers 15 residues. V was clipped by 5 bases and J by 1 base; unmatched bases: 7. Germline V gene lookup returns CDR1 SGHVS and CDR2 FQNEAQ. The CDR3 region is CASSARDSNNYGYTF. The CDR3 bases are TGTGCCAGCAGCGCTCGGGACAGTAATAACTATGGCTACACCTTC.

The V gene is TRBV10-3, the J gene TRBJ2-1, with D possibly being TRBD1 (5 bases). The germline V and J ends were trimmed by 8 bases and 7 bases, with 9 bases remaining between them. There are 11 residues in the CDR3. The germline V gene encodes CDR1 ENHRY and CDR2 SYGVKD. This CDR3 reads CAIGALNEQFF. CDR3 nucleotides: TGTGCCATCGGGGCCCTAAATGAGCAGTTCTTC.

This clone was seen just once. This chain connects TRBV7-2 to TRBJ2-7; perhaps TRBD2 as D (5 bases). Germline V gives CDR1 SGHTA, CDR2 FQGNSA. With 5 bases removed from V and 3 bases from J, the gap between germline ends came to 17 bases. This CDR3 is built from 15 residues. For the CDR3, the DNA is TGTGCCAGCAGCCCTGGAGTAGGCGGGTTCTACGAGCAGTACTTC. It codes for CASSPGVGGFYEQYF.

The rearrangement joins TRBV4-1 to TRBJ2-7; the match to TRBD2 covers 7 bases. CDR3 size: 17 residues. After removal of 1 base from V and 1 base from J, the junction contained 10 bases not matched to a gene. Germline V gene sequence: CDR1 MGHRA, CDR2 YSYEKL. Written as DNA, the CDR3 is TGCGCCAGCAGCCAAGGACCCAGCGGGACTATATCCTACGAGCAGTACTTC. Protein: CASSQGPSGTISYEQYF.

The rearrangement uses TRBV3-1 (or the pseudogene TRBV3-2) and TRBJ2-7; either TRBD1 or TRBD2 may fit D (6 bases each). V lost 1 base and J lost 6, with 13 bases in between. Germline lookup yields CDR1 LGHDT and CDR2 YNNKEL (reference sequence). The CDR3 has 14 residues. DNA of the CDR3: TGTGCCAGCAGCCAAGTTGGGTGGGGGGCCGAGCAGTACTTC. This encodes CASSQVGWGAEQYF.

V gene TRBV6-1 combines with J gene TRBJ2-3; D is undetermined. Trimming took 0 bases from V and 3 from J, leaving 16 bases between them. The CDR3 spans 17 residues. Germline V gene data show CDR1 as MNHNS and CDR2 as SASEGT. The CDR3 DNA sequence: TGTGCCAGCAGTGAAGCGTTGGGTGGGTTTAGTACAGATACGCAGTATTTT. This encodes CASSEALGGFSTDTQYF.

This clone came up once. The V and J genes are TRBV14 and TRBJ2-5, with TRBD1 as a possible D gene (5 bases). With 6 bases removed from V and 5 bases from J, the gap between germline ends came to 16 bases. The length of the CDR3 is 14 residues. Germline CDR1 and CDR2: SGHDN and FVKESK. The CDR3 loop reads CASSQQVFLETQYF. The CDR3 nucleotides read TGTGCCAGCAGTCAACAGGTTTTTTTGGAGACCCAGTACTTC.

The J gene is TRBJ2-1, the V gene TRBV7-9; a weak D match, TRBD2 (7 bases). The ends were cut back, 2 bases at V and 6 bases at J, with 23 bases in the middle. This CDR3 contains 18 residues. CDR1 is SEHNR, CDR2 FQNEAQ, per germline (reference sequence). CDR3 protein: CASSLSRGSRGAGNEQFF. The CDR3 DNA reads TGTGCCAGCAGCTTAAGTAGGGGATCCCGGGGGGCGGGCAATGAGCAGTTCTTC. The variable domain in full, with the rest retrieved from reference TRBV7-9 and TRBJ2-1, is DTGVSQNPRHKITKRGQNVTFRCDPISEHNRLYWYRQTLGQGPEFLTYFQNEAQLEKSRLLSDRFSAERPKGSFSTLEIQRTEQGDSAMYLCASSLSRGSRGAGNEQFFGPGTRLTVL.

This chain joins TRBV4-2 and TRBJ2-1, with D unresolved. CDR1 is LGHNA and CDR2 is YNFKEQ in the germline V gene. The V gene lost 0 bases and the J gene lost 8 bases, with 11 bases spanning the gap. This CDR3 comprises 14 residues. The CDR3 loop is CASSQEGLADEQFF. DNA for the CDR3: TGTGCCAGCAGCCAAGAGGGTCTCGCTGATGAGCAGTTCTTC.

The V and J genes are TRBV28 and TRBJ1-2, with D unresolved. Trimming cost V 6 bases and J 3 bases, with 17 bases left between them. CDR3 length equals 15 residues. The germline CDR1 and CDR2 sequences are MDHEN and SYDVKM. CDR3 sequence (DNA): TGTGCCAGCAGGAGAGCGGCTCTGAGGGACTATGGCTACACCTTC. Protein sequence: CASRRAALRDYGYTF.

This clone was recorded only once. The chain links TRBV4-1 to TRBJ2-7; 10 nucleotides align to TRBD2. This CDR3 is 15 amino acids long. The J segment lost 3 bases and the V segment lost 4 bases, leaving 6 bases of the junction unmatched. The germline V gene has CDR1 MGHRA and CDR2 YSYEKL. The CDR3 protein is CASSPRLAGNYEQYF. Written as DNA, the CDR3 is TGCGCCAGCAGCCCCCGACTAGCGGGCAACTACGAGCAGTACTTC.

This chain joins TRBV2 and TRBJ1-2; D may be TRBD1 (5 bases). There are 8 residues in the CDR3. Per the germline V gene, CDR1 is SNHLY and CDR2 is FYNNEI. The CDR3 spells CAGAGYTF. In DNA form, the CDR3 reads TGTGCAGGGGCGGGCTACACCTTC.

The chain couples TRBV10-2 to TRBJ2-3, with 8 bases aligning to TRBD2. Per germline, CDR1 WSHSY and CDR2 SAAADI. With V trimmed by 4 bases and J by 6 bases, 12 bases remained unmatched. The CDR3 has 16 amino acids. The CDR3, as DNA: TGCGCCAGCAGTGGGGGTGGGGGACTAGAAGCTGATACGCAGTATTTT. Translated: CASSGGGGLEADTQYF.

The V gene is TRBV6-5, the J gene TRBJ2-5; D could derive from TRBD1 or TRBD2 (5 bases each). Trimming shortened V by 2 bases and J by 5 bases, and 15 bases separated the two germline ends. Germline CDR1 MNHEY, CDR2 SVGAGI. This CDR3 comprises 15 residues. CDR3 region: CASSYGFGGMETQYF. The CDR3 nucleotides read TGTGCCAGCAGTTACGGTTTTGGGGGAATGGAGACCCAGTACTTC.